This T cell receptor beta chain was sequenced during a study of blood T cell repertoires in COVID-19. Turning to the study itself: The origin of the acute and convalescent COVID-19 samples was the United States, Italy and Spain.

How the authors handled the data: Estimation of nucleated cell counts relied on the amplification of reference gene primers. Sequenced by immunoSEQ multiplex PCR; TCRdb stores in-frame clones only, minus some. Clonal size and the V and J genes are those of that table, whereas D and trimming came from the DNA. The data hold 250,000 to 350,000 clones, with about nine tenths observed a single time. With V trimmed by 5 bases and J by 10 bases, 13 bases remained unmatched. The CDR3 spans 14 residues. Germline V lookup: CDR1 MNHEY, CDR2 SVGEGT. The TCR comes from a woman aged 45 to 65 who had recovered from COVID-19. The chain uses TRBV6-2 or TRBV6-3 and TRBJ1-1, with TRBD1 matching 7 bases. Sequencing used peripheral blood. In DNA, the CDR3 is TGTGCCAGCAGTGACAGGGCCTGGTATCCCGGAGCTTTCTTT. Translated: CASSDRAWYPGAFF.